This is a list of T cell receptor beta chains from one sample in a study of CD8+CD57+ T cells in acquired aplastic anemia. TCRdb re-analysed the reads in MiXCR, keeping a single row per CDR3 protein. The sample has some 200,000 distinct CDR3 sequences, about half seen once; the top ten hold nearly 20%. Sequenced sample: sorted CD4+, CD8+, or CD8+CD57+ T cells (not recorded which) from PBMCs. These receptors were taken from a human donor with aplastic anemia. The conserved cysteine and the conserved F or W are not part of the CDR3 here. Clone size is shown for a subset of rows, as once, few, many or a class of expanded clone.

TRBJ1-6 | TRBV2 | 13 | many | ASSEQGVLDSPLH
TRBJ2-2 | TRBV10-3 | 13 | many | AIRAGKSVTGELF
TRBJ1-1 | TRBV10-3 | 12 | NA | AINSGALNTEAF
TRBJ1-2 | TRBV7-8 | 12 | many | ASSPRTAPYGYT
TRBJ1-2 | TRBV12-3/TRBV12-4 | 11 | once | ASSNGSLYGYT
TRBJ2-2 | TRBV5-4 | 15 | few | ASSTHPSGGAIGELF
TRBJ2-1 | TRBV20-1 | 13 | few | SARDLAGGDNEQF
TRBJ1-2 | TRBV10-3 | 14 | many | AISVGRAGTHYGYT
TRBJ2-5 | TRBV11-2 | 11 | many | ASNRGGVETQY
TRBJ1-1 | TRBV6-4 | 12 | many | ASTKDRADTEAF
TRBJ1-2 | TRBV2 | 16 | many | ASSEGRGGQGFNYGYT
TRBJ1-1 | TRBV30 | 13 | NA | AVHWTNYGYTEAF
TRBJ2-7 | TRBV29-1 | 9 | NA | SVESGYEQY
TRBJ1-4 | TRBV2 | 14 | many | ASSYRQTATNEKLF
TRBJ2-7 | TRBV5-1 | 11 | NA | ASSPGQHYEQY
TRBJ1-3 | TRBV20-1 | 10 | NA | SASGQGNTIY
TRBJ2-3 | TRBV9 | 12 | NA | ASSQDFGDYTQY
TRBJ2-2 | TRBV5-1 | 13 | NA | ASSPGQGSAGELF
TRBJ2-7 | TRBV7-8 | 11 | many | ASRRDYTNEQY
TRBJ2-1 | TRBV9 | 13 | many | ASSETSLPYNEQF
TRBJ1-6 | TRBV12-3/TRBV12-4 | 11 | NA | AGSTDLNSLLH
TRBJ2-7 | TRBV10-2 | 11 | NA | ASSGWTAEEQY
TRBJ1-1 | TRBV5-1 | 12 | many | ASSLQGANTEAF
TRBJ2-5 | TRBV20-1 | 13 | NA | SARVLAGDQETQY
TRBJ1-2 | TRBV28 | 11 | NA | ASRLTGPGGYT
TRBJ2-5 | TRBV3-1 | 11 | many | ASTSRTGKGQY
TRBJ2-7 | TRBV29-1 | 10 | NA | SVESGGGEQY
TRBJ2-3 | TRBV5-1 | 15 | many | ASRGFGMGRSTDTQY
TRBJ1-2 | TRBV29-1 | 10 | NA | SVVRTDHGYT
TRBJ2-5 | TRBV30 | 14 | NA | AWSVEERGIQETQY